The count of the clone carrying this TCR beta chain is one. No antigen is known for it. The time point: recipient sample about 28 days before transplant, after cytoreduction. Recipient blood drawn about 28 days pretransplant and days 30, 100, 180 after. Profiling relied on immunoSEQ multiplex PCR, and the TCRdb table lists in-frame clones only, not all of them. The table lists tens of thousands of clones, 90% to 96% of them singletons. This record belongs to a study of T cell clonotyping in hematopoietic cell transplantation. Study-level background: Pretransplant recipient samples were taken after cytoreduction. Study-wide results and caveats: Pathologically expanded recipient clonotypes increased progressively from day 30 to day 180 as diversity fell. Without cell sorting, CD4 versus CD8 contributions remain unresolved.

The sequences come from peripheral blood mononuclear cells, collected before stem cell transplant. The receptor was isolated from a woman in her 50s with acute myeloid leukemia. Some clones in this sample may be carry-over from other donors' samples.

CDR3 region: CASSLPGTSTDTQYF. Here the CDR3 DNA reads TGTGCCAGCAGTTTACCTGGGACCAGCACAGATACGCAGTATTTT. The gene calls are TRBV28 and TRBJ2-3; the D gene could be TRBD1 or TRBD2 (5 bases each). Per the germline V gene, CDR1 is MDHEN and CDR2 is SYDVKM. There are 15 residues in the CDR3. V was pared by 2 bases and J by 0 bases, with 9 bases between.